Listed below are T cell receptor beta chains from one sample, sequenced in a study of blood T cell repertoires in COVID-19. Assay: immunoSEQ multiplex PCR; the TCRdb copy retains only in-frame clones and omits some. The data contain roughly 220,000 clones, roughly 80% of them singletons. The material sequenced was peripheral blood. These TCRs come from a woman in her 70s with acute or convalescent COVID-19. Each CDR3 is given with its conserved first and last residue. The D gene is left open where the match is weak. Clone size is shown for a subset of rows, as once, few, many or a class of expanded clone.

j_gene | d_gene | abundance | v_gene | CDR3nt | CDR3aa
TRBJ2-5 | . | . | TRBV5-4 | TGTGCCAGCAGCCGAGTGAGGAGCCAAGAGACCCAGTACTTC | CASSRVRSQETQYF
TRBJ2-2 | . | . | TRBV15 | TGTGCCACCAGCAGAGAAGCGGCGAACACCGGGGAGCTGTTTTTT | CATSREAANTGELFF
TRBJ2-2 | TRBD2 | . | TRBV6-5 | TGTGCCAGCAGTACTAGCGGGAGGTCCGGGGAGCTGTTTTTT | CASSTSGRSGELFF
TRBJ1-5 | . | once | TRBV6-6 | TGTGCCAGCAGTTACTCTATCGCAGGGAGCAATCAGCCCCAGCATTTT | CASSYSIAGSNQPQHF
TRBJ1-5 | . | few | TRBV7-2 | TGTGCCAGCAGCTTCTTTAGCAATCAGCCCCAGCATTTT | CASSFFSNQPQHF
TRBJ2-7 | TRBD2 | . | TRBV5-1 | TGCGCCAGCAGCTTGTTCCCTAGCGGGGACACCTACGAGCAGTACTTC | CASSLFPSGDTYEQYF
TRBJ1-5 | . | . | TRBV5-1 | TGCGCCAGCAGCTTGGGGGGCGGCCAGCCCCAGCATTTT | CASSLGGGQPQHF
TRBJ1-1 | TRBD1 | once | TRBV28 | TGTGCCAGCAGTTCTGGGACAGGGAAGATGTACACTGAAGCTTTCTTT | CASSSGTGKMYTEAFF
TRBJ1-6 | . | . | TRBV5-1 | TGCGCCAGCAGCTTGGTTGGACAGTTTAATTCACCCCTCCACTTT | CASSLVGQFNSPLHF
TRBJ1-1 | TRBD1 | . | TRBV30 | TGTGCCTGGAGTAAGGGACAGGCTGAAGCTTTCTTT | CAWSKGQAEAFF
TRBJ2-1 | . | . | TRBV27 | TGTGCCAGCAGTTCCGGCGGCTCCTACAATGAGCAGTTCTTC | CASSSGGSYNEQFF
TRBJ2-1 | TRBD1 | . | TRBV10-3 | TGTGCCATCAGTGACCGACAGGGCTCCTACAATGAGCAGTTCTTC | CAISDRQGSYNEQFF
TRBJ1-2 | . | once | TRBV19 | TGTGCCAGTAGTATAGATACTCGGAAGGAGGGCTACACCTTC | CASSIDTRKEGYTF
TRBJ2-5 | . | . | TRBV7-3 | TGTGCCAGCAGCTTCGGTGGCCAAGAGACCCAGTACTTC | CASSFGGQETQYF
TRBJ2-7 | . | . | TRBV27 | TGTGCCAGCAGCAACGGGACACCCCGGACCTACGAGCAGTACTTC | CASSNGTPRTYEQYF
TRBJ1-5 | . | . | TRBV7-2 | TGTGCCAGCAGCTCGCATGACAGCTCCCAGGAGCCCCAGCATTTT | CASSSHDSSQEPQHF
TRBJ1-5 | . | few | TRBV15 | TGTGCCACCAGCAGAGATGGAGGGACCGGTGGGAGCAATCAGCCCCAGCATTTT | CATSRDGGTGGSNQPQHF
TRBJ2-3 | . | . | TRBV5-8 | TGTGCCAGCAGCTTCGGACGGACTACAGATACGCAGTATTTT | CASSFGRTTDTQYF
TRBJ2-4 | . | . | TRBV20-1 | TGCAGTGCTAGTCTCAGGGCCAAAAACATTCAGTACTTC | CSASLRAKNIQYF
TRBJ1-3 | TRBD1 | few | TRBV7-6 | TGTGCCAGCAGCCAAACAGGGGGCCCCTCTGGAAACACCATATATTTT | CASSQTGGPSGNTIYF
TRBJ1-5 | . | once | TRBV29-1 | TGCAGCGTAAGATTAACAGGGAGAGGCGATCAGCCCCAGCATTTT | CSVRLTGRGDQPQHF
TRBJ1-1 | . | . | TRBV11-3 | TGTGCCAGCAGCCGAGTGAGGAACACTGAAGCTTTCTTT | CASSRVRNTEAFF
TRBJ2-4 | . | . | TRBV5-1 | TGCGCCAGCAGCTTGGGGACACCAGCCAAAAACATTCAGTACTTC | CASSLGTPAKNIQYF
TRBJ1-2 | . | . | TRBV7-2 | TGTGCCAGCAGCCTTGCTAACTATGGCTACACCTTC | CASSLANYGYTF
TRBJ2-7 | TRBD1 | few | TRBV30 | TGTGCCTGGAGCTCCGGGACAGGGGGCGATTGGTCCTACGAGCAGTACTTC | CAWSSGTGGDWSYEQYF
TRBJ2-1 | . | . | TRBV7-9 | TGTGCCAGCAGGACAAACCAGGGTCTCTACAATGAGCAGTTCTTC | CASRTNQGLYNEQFF
TRBJ2-3 | TRBD2 | . | TRBV2 | TGTGCCAGCAGTAAAGGAGGGAGCGGGAGGGGCGATACGCAGTATTTT | CASSKGGSGRGDTQYF
TRBJ1-2 | . | . | TRBV23-1 | TGCGCCAGCAGCTTGACAGGACCTGGCTACACCTTC | CASSLTGPGYTF
TRBJ2-1 | . | . | TRBV10-1 | TGCGCCAGCAGTGTAACATACAATGAGCAGTTCTTC | CASSVTYNEQFF
TRBJ1-1 | . | . | TRBV30 | TGTGCCTGGGGGGCCCGTGAAGCTTTCTTT | CAWGAREAFF
TRBJ2-7 | TRBD1 | once | TRBV5-4 | TGTGCCAGCAGCCTCGACAGGGGGACCTACGAGCAGTACTTC | CASSLDRGTYEQYF
TRBJ2-1 | TRBD2 | few | TRBV28 | TGTGCCAGCAGTAGCACAGGACTAGCGAGGGTGGAGCAGTTCTTC | CASSSTGLARVEQFF
TRBJ1-5 | . | . | TRBV2 | TGTGCCAGCAGTGTTCAGGGCCCGGGCTGGGAGCCCCAGCATTTT | CASSVQGPGWEPQHF
TRBJ1-1 | TRBD1 | . | TRBV10-3 | TGTGCCATCAGGGGACAGGAGAATACTGAAGCTTTCTTT | CAIRGQENTEAFF
TRBJ1-1 | . | . | TRBV10-1 | TGCGCCACTAGCCGGGGAGGTGAAGCTTTCTTT | CATSRGGEAFF
TRBJ2-1 | . | . | TRBV5-1 | TGCGCCAGCAGCCCGGGGTCATCCTACAATGAGCAGTTCTTC | CASSPGSSYNEQFF
TRBJ2-3 | . | . | TRBV12-3/TRBV12-4 | TGTGCCAGCAGTTTCGGAGATATGCAGTATTTT | CASSFGDMQYF
TRBJ1-1 | . | few | TRBV18 | TGTGCCAGCCGACCCACGCCGGGCACTGAAGCTTTCTTT | CASRPTPGTEAFF
TRBJ1-1 | TRBD1 | . | TRBV2 | TGTGCCAGCAGTACCGGGACAGGGACTGAAGCTTTCTTT | CASSTGTGTEAFF
TRBJ1-2 | . | once | TRBV28 | TGTGCCAGCAGTGAGCGGTCGGGGGGCTACACCTTC | CASSERSGGYTF
TRBJ1-1 | . | few | TRBV28 | TGTGCCAGCAGTTTGTACAGGGAGAGCACTGAAGCTTTCTTT | CASSLYRESTEAFF
TRBJ1-2 | TRBD1 | few | TRBV5-6 | TGTGCCAGCGGTGAACAGGGGCGATTCTATGGCTACACCTTC | CASGEQGRFYGYTF
TRBJ2-5 | . | . | TRBV28 | TGTGCCGGACCGGGAGTCATAGAGACCCAGTACTTC | CAGPGVIETQYF
TRBJ2-2 | TRBD1 | . | TRBV2 | TGTGCCAGCAGTGACGGGACAGGGGGCTTCACCGGGGAGCTGTTTTTT | CASSDGTGGFTGELFF
TRBJ2-1 | TRBD1 | . | TRBV29-1 | TGCAGCGTTGCGGGACAGGGGAAGAATGAGCAGTTCTTC | CSVAGQGKNEQFF
TRBJ2-7 | TRBD2 | once | TRBV11-2 | TGTGCCAGCAGCCTAGGACTAGCGGGAGGTGAGCAGTACTTC | CASSLGLAGGEQYF
TRBJ1-1 | . | . | TRBV19 | TGTGCCAGTAGTGACCCTCCAGGAAACACTGAAGCTTTCTTT | CASSDPPGNTEAFF
TRBJ1-4 | TRBD1 | . | TRBV4-1 | TGCGCCAGCAGCCAGGACAGGGTTGAAAAACTGTTTTTT | CASSQDRVEKLFF
TRBJ1-2 | . | . | TRBV7-2 | TGTGCCAGCAGCCTACAGGCTAACTATGGCTACACCTTC | CASSLQANYGYTF
TRBJ1-6 | . | . | TRBV6-1 | TGTGCCAGCAGTGAGACTCAGGGGTTTTCACCCCTCCACTTT | CASSETQGFSPLHF